This T cell receptor (beta chain) emerged from a study of blood T cell repertoires in COVID-19. The overall study: Nucleic acid was either cDNA or gDNA, and it came from T cells, B-cell-depleted T cells, or PBMCs.

This clone has only one observation. CDR1 SNHLY and CDR2 FYNNEI come from the germline V gene. With 2 bases clipped from V and 6 bases from J, the junction kept 8 bases outside the gene matches. This CDR3 has 16 residues. The protocol was immunoSEQ multiplex PCR, while the TCRdb copy is restricted to in-frame clones and leaves out a portion. The sample records about 350,000 clones, more than 70% being singletons. This study enrolled people aged 18 to 89 from around 26 US geographic areas. Cohorts were based on clinical histories the participants reported. Among Cohort 3 donors, those recovered had two negative PCRs, clearance, or symptom resolution.

Sequenced: PBMCs or T cells enriched from blood (not recorded which). The origin of this receptor is a woman under 40 who had recovered from COVID-19. The chain joins TRBV2 to TRBJ1-4, with 8 bases identical to TRBD1. The CDR3, as DNA: TGTGCCAGCAGTGAAATCGACAGGGGCTGGTATGAAAAACTGTTTTTT. Amino acids: CASSEIDRGWYEKLFF.